These 20 T cell receptor beta chains share one sample of origin, sequenced in a study of shared clonotypes between healthy human individuals. Assay used: immunoSEQ multiplex PCR; TCRdb lists only in-frame clones, some missing. There are around 2,000,000 clones in the sample; over 85% occur only once, and more than 0.95% lies in the top ten. Naive CD8 isolation took CD45RO-negative cells positively selected for CCR7 and excluded terminally differentiated effector memory CD45RA+ cells. Sequenced sample: naive CD8+ T cells sorted from blood. These receptors came from a man between 18 and 35 years old in good health.

This clone was seen only once. The chain uses TRBV11-2 and TRBJ2-4; D call uncertain. V gave up 2 bases and J gave up 5 bases, with 16 bases separating them. This CDR3 comprises 16 residues. Germline V gene lookup returns CDR1 SGHAT and CDR2 FQNNGV. CDR3 sequence reads: CASSLFVVAEENIQYF. CDR3 DNA sequence: TGTGCCAGCAGCTTATTTGTGGTCGCCGAAGAAAACATTCAGTACTTC.

CDR3 amino acids: CASSFRTQAGDGYTF. The CDR3 nucleotides read TGCGCCAGCAGCTTCCGGACTCAAGCAGGGGATGGCTACACCTTC. The chain uses TRBV4-1 and TRBJ1-2, with D perhaps matching TRBD1 (6 bases). Germline V gene sequence: CDR1 MGHRA, CDR2 YSYEKL. CDR3 length: 15 amino acids. V was clipped by 5 bases and J by 6 bases, with 19 bases between them.

The V gene is TRBV6-5, the J gene TRBJ1-5, with 9 bases matching TRBD1. Trimming at V came to 4 bases and at J to 1 base, leaving 5 bases not matched to a gene. CDR3 length: 16 amino acids. CDR1 MNHEY and CDR2 SVGAGI come from the germline V gene. The CDR3 DNA is TGTGCCAGCAGTTTGACAGGGGGAAGAAGCAATCAGCCCCAGCATTTT. Its protein is CASSLTGGRSNQPQHF.

The rearrangement uses TRBV5-4 and TRBJ2-5, with TRBD1 identical over 9 bases. The germline gives CDR1 SGHNT, CDR2 YYREEE (reference sequence). V was clipped by 4 bases and J by 5 bases; unmatched bases: 9. The CDR3 sequence is 15 residues long. The chain's CDR3 is CASSPWDRELETQYF. The CDR3 nucleotides are TGTGCCAGCAGCCCGTGGGACAGGGAACTGGAGACCCAGTACTTC.

The J gene is TRBJ1-5, the V gene TRBV7-8; no clear D. The CDR3 spans 17 residues. Germline values: CDR1 SGHVS, CDR2 FQNEAQ. With 1 base removed from V and 0 bases from J, the gap between germline ends came to 13 bases. Written as DNA, the CDR3 is TGTGCCAGCAGCTTAGGCCCGGGGATGGGTAGCAATCAGCCCCAGCATTTT. Translating gives CASSLGPGMGSNQPQHF.

This clone came up once. The V gene is TRBV2, the J gene TRBJ2-1, with a weak D call TRBD2 (6 bases). The CDR3 has 13 amino acids. Trimming removed 5 bases at V and 9 bases at J, with 14 bases between. The V gene's germline CDR1 is SNHLY and CDR2 FYNNEI. The CDR3 nucleotides read TGTGCCAGCAGTAAGGAGGGAACGGGTGAGCAGTTCTTC. Translated, it gives CASSKEGTGEQFF.

The rearrangement links TRBV21-1 to TRBJ2-7; the table calls TRBD1, which could not be checked here. TRBV21-1 is described as a pseudogene. The CDR3 sequence is 16 residues long. The CDR3 DNA sequence: TGTGCCAGCAGCAAAGATCCCAGGCAGGGGAGTCACGAGCAGTACTTC. Its translation: CASSKDPRQGSHEQYF.

The gene calls are TRBV4-1 and TRBJ2-1; D unresolved. Deletions cut 0 bases from V and 4 bases from J, with 13 bases between. The CDR3 sequence is 16 residues long. CDR1 and CDR2 (germline): MGHRA, YSYEKL. This CDR3 is CASSQDPTLGYNEQFF. The CDR3 region has the DNA TGCGCCAGCAGCCAAGACCCGACCTTGGGGTACAATGAGCAGTTCTTC.

The chain employs TRBV6-5 and TRBJ2-3, with 12 bases lining up with TRBD2. CDR1 and CDR2 from the germline V gene are MNHEY and SVGAGI. V lost 10 bases, J lost 3 bases, and 5 bases stayed unmatched. This CDR3 contains 14 residues. The CDR3 here is CATRLAGETDTQYF. The CDR3 DNA reads TGTGCCACCAGACTAGCGGGAGAAACAGATACGCAGTATTTT.

V gene TRBV7-9 combines with J gene TRBJ1-1, with 7 bases identical to TRBD1. Germline CDR1 SEHNR, CDR2 FQNEAQ (reference sequence). After removal of 8 bases from V and 7 bases from J, the junction contained 7 bases not matched to a gene. The CDR3 is made up of 12 amino acids. In nucleotides, the CDR3 is TGTGCCAGCTTTCGGGACAGTCTTGAAGCTTTCTTT. Protein product: CASFRDSLEAFF.

The chain uses TRBV18 and TRBJ2-3, with D perhaps matching TRBD1 or TRBD2 (5 bases each). The CDR3 consists of 16 residues. CDR1 and CDR2 (germline): KGHSH, LQKENI. Trimming stripped 5 bases from V and 6 bases from J, with 21 bases between. The CDR3 region is CASSTTRDRWVDTQYF. In DNA, the CDR3 is TGTGCCAGCTCAACAACCCGGGACCGTTGGGTGGATACGCAGTATTTT. The full variable domain, completed using reference TRBV18 and TRBJ2-3, is NAGVMQNPRHLVRRRGQEARLRCSPMKGHSHVYWYRQLPEEGLKFMVYLQKENIIDESGMPKERFSAEFPKEGPSILRIQQVVRGDSAAYFCASSTTRDRWVDTQYFGPGTRLTVL.

The chain couples TRBV7-2 to TRBJ2-7; possibly TRBD1 for D (5 bases). Germline V gene data show CDR1 as SGHTA and CDR2 as FQGNSA. The CDR3 runs to 16 residues. The germline V and J ends were trimmed by 5 bases and 2 bases, with 19 bases remaining between them. The CDR3 nucleotides are TGTGCCAGCAGCCGTCCCCAGGGAAAACCCCCCTACGAGCAGTACTTC. This encodes CASSRPQGKPPYEQYF.

The chain is built from TRBV2 and TRBJ1-2, with unresolved D. There are 11 residues in the CDR3. Germline V gene sequence: CDR1 SNHLY, CDR2 FYNNEI. V dropped 3 bases and J dropped 11 bases, with 10 bases sitting between them. The CDR3 coding sequence is TGTGCCAGCAGTGACGGCTGGGTTTACACCTTC. It yields the protein CASSDGWVYTF.

V gene TRBV15 combines with J gene TRBJ2-3, with D perhaps being TRBD1 or TRBD2 (6 bases each). The CDR3 has 18 residues. Trimming shortened V by 0 bases and J by 0 bases, and 16 bases separated the two germline ends. Germline loops: CDR1 LNHNV, CDR2 YYDKDF (reference sequence). For the CDR3, the DNA is TGTGCCACCAGCAGAGATGACAGGAGGGGTCGGAGCACAGATACGCAGTATTTT. Its translation is CATSRDDRRGRSTDTQYF.

The V call is TRBV7-9, the J call TRBJ1-1; weak D call: TRBD1 (5 bases). Trimming took off 3 bases at V and 1 base at J, with 12 bases between the two ends. The CDR3 has 15 amino acids. Germline lookup yields CDR1 SEHNR and CDR2 FQNEAQ (reference sequence). The chain's CDR3 is CASSLPEGWNTEAFF. The CDR3, as DNA: TGTGCCAGCAGCTTGCCCGAGGGGTGGAACACTGAAGCTTTCTTT.

The chain couples TRBV13 to TRBJ1-6; TRBD1 is a possible D gene (5 bases). V lost 5 bases and J 11 bases, leaving 10 bases between the germline ends. The germline V gene encodes CDR1 PRHDT and CDR2 FYEKMQ (reference sequence). The CDR3 sequence is 12 residues long. The CDR3 sequence is CASSLGATPLHF. The CDR3 DNA is TGTGCCAGCAGCCTCGGGGCAACACCCCTCCACTTT. The variable domain in full, completed from reference TRBV13 and TRBJ1-6, reads AAGVIQSPRHLIKEKRETATLKCYPIPRHDTVYWYQQGPGQDPQFLISFYEKMQSDKGSIPDRFSAQQFSDYHSELNMSSLELGDSALYFCASSLGATPLHFGNGTRLTVT.

V usage is TRBV4-3 and J usage is TRBJ2-7; TRBD2 might be the D (6 bases). The length of the CDR3 is 15 residues. The germline CDR1 and CDR2 sequences are LGHNA and YSLEER. Trimming shortened V by 4 bases and J by 0 bases, and 13 bases separated the two germline ends. The CDR3 nucleotides read TGCGCCAGCAGCCGCGGGACTCCCAGCTCCTACGAGCAGTACTTC. This sequence encodes CASSRGTPSSYEQYF.

This chain links TRBV5-6 with TRBJ1-2; 7 nucleotides align to TRBD1. The CDR3 runs 13 residues. CDR1 is SGHDT, CDR2 YYEEEE, per germline. Unmatched junction bases numbered 4, after V lost 6 bases and J lost 2 bases. The CDR3 DNA reads TGTGCCAGCATCACGACAGGGAACTATGGCTACACCTTC. Translating it yields CASITTGNYGYTF. The full variable domain, its missing parts supplied by reference TRBV5-6 and TRBJ1-2, is DAGVTQSPTHLIKTRGQQVTLRCSPKSGHDTVSWYQQALGQGPQFIFQYYEEEERQRGNFPDRFSGHQFPNYSSELNVNALLLGDSALYLCASITTGNYGYTFGSGTRLTVV.

The genes are TRBV28 and TRBJ2-2, with D tentatively TRBD1 or TRBD2 (6 bases each). With 7 bases removed from V and 3 bases from J, the gap between germline ends came to 12 bases. Per germline, CDR1 MDHEN and CDR2 SYDVKM. CDR3 length equals 14 residues. The CDR3 loop reads CASTSRGDTGELFF. As DNA, the CDR3 is TGTGCCAGCACCTCAAGGGGGGACACCGGGGAGCTGTTTTTT.

The sample holds one count of this clone. This chain connects TRBV4-1 to TRBJ2-1; 9 positions agree with TRBD1. The V gene's germline CDR1 is MGHRA and CDR2 YSYEKL. CDR3 size: 18 residues. V lost 4 bases, J lost 6 bases, and 16 bases stayed unmatched. In DNA, the CDR3 is TGCGCCAGCAGCCTCCAACCCGGGGGGACAGGGTCACTCAATGAGCAGTTCTTC. Amino acid sequence: CASSLQPGGTGSLNEQFF.